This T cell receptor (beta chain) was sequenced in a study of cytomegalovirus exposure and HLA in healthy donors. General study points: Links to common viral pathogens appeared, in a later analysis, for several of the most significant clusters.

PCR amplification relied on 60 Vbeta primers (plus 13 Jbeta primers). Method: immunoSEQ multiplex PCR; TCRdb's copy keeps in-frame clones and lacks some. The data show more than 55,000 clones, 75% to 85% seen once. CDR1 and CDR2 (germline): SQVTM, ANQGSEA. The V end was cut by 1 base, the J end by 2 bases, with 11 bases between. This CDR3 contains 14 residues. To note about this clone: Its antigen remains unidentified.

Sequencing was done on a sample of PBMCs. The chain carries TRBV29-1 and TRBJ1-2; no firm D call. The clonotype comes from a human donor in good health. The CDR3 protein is CSVEAFFENYGYTF. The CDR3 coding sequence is TGCAGCGTTGAAGCTTTTTTTGAGAACTATGGCTACACCTTC. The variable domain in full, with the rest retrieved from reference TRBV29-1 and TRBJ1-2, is SAVISQKPSRDICQRGTSLTIQCQVDSQVTMMFWYRQQPGQSLTLIATANQGSEATYESGFVIDKFPISRPNLTFSTLTVSNMSPEDSSIYLCSVEAFFENYGYTFGSGTRLTVV.